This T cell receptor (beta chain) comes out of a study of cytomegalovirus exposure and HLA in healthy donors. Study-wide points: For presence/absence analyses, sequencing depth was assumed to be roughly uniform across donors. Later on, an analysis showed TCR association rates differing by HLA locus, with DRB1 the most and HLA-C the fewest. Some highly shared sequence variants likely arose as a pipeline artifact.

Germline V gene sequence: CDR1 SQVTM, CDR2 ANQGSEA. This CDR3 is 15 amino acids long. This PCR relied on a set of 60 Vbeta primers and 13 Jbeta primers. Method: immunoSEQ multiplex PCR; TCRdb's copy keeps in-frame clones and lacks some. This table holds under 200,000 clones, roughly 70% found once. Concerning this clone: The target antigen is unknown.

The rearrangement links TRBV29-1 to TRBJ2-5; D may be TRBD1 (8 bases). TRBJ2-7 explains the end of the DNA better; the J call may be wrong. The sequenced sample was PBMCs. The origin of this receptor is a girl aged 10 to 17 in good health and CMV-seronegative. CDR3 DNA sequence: TGCAGCGTTGAAGGAGGACAGGGAGGGCTATACGAGCAGTACTTC. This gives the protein CSVEGGQGGLYEQYF.